The rows below give T cell receptor beta chains drawn from one sample of a study of CD8+ T cells in alopecia areata. Profiled with immunoSEQ multiplex PCR; TCRdb holds only in-frame clones, not every one. The table records around 250,000 clones, around 67% of them present only once. The sample in question was CD4+ T cells sorted from blood, obtained at week 0. The receptor set was obtained from a human donor with alopecia areata. CDR3s include the opening cysteine and the closing phenylalanine or tryptophan. A D gene is named only where the DNA matches it firmly. The size of a clone is reported for some rows only, either as once, few or many, or as a class for expanded clones.

j_call d_call cdr3_length clone_size v_call cdr3_aa cdr3_nt
TRBJ2-5 . 13 once TRBV5-1 CASSETGQETQYF TGCGCCAGCAGCGAAACAGGGCAAGAGACCCAGTACTTC
TRBJ1-2 TRBD1 16 . TRBV4-1 CASSQTGTGSNYGYTF TGCGCCAGCAGCCAGACCGGGACAGGATCTAACTATGGCTACACCTTC
TRBJ1-1 . 14 . TRBV6-5 CASSQSGTITEAFF TGTGCCAGCAGTCAATCTGGGACTATCACAGAAGCTTTCTTT
TRBJ2-3 . 14 . TRBV5-1 CASSPRDAGTSQYF TGCGCCAGCAGCCCCAGGGACGCCGGAACATCGCAGTATTTT
TRBJ1-1 . 12 few TRBV6-5 CASSYSEGKAFF TGTGCCAGCAGTTACTCCGAGGGGAAAGCTTTCTTT
TRBJ2-6 . 16 . TRBV18 CASSPSGRSGANVLTF TGTGCCAGCTCACCATCAGGGAGGTCTGGGGCCAACGTCCTGACTTTC
TRBJ2-2 TRBD1 14 . TRBV29-1 CSVGQGARTGELFF TGCAGCGTGGGACAGGGGGCGAGGACCGGGGAGCTGTTTTTT
TRBJ1-1 TRBD1 15 many TRBV14 CASSQITGANTEAFF TGTGCCAGCAGCCAGATTACAGGGGCGAACACTGAAGCTTTCTTT
TRBJ2-7 . 12 . TRBV29-1 CSGGAGRHEQYF TGCAGCGGGGGGGCAGGACGACACGAGCAGTACTTC
TRBJ2-5 . 14 . TRBV7-2 CASSLERGVETQYF TGTGCCAGCAGCTTAGAACGGGGAGTGGAGACCCAGTACTTC
TRBJ2-5 TRBD2 15 . TRBV19 CASRRDYPSQETQYF TGTGCCAGTAGACGGGACTACCCCTCCCAAGAGACCCAGTACTTC
TRBJ1-2 TRBD1 13 . TRBV5-4 CASRRTGGYGYTF TGTGCCAGCAGACGGACAGGGGGCTATGGCTACACCTTC
TRBJ2-7 TRBD2 12 . TRBV29-1 CSAAGGGYEQYF TGCAGCGCCGCGGGGGGAGGCTACGAGCAGTACTTC
TRBJ2-7 . 13 . TRBV27 CASSPDREHEQYF TGTGCCAGCAGTCCGGACAGAGAGCACGAGCAGTACTTC
TRBJ2-2 TRBD1 13 . TRBV30 CAWRAGGTGELFF TGTGCCTGGAGGGCAGGGGGCACCGGGGAGCTGTTTTTT
TRBJ2-1 . 13 . TRBV7-2 CASSITGGDEQFF TGTGCCAGCAGCATTACGGGGGGCGATGAGCAGTTCTTC